This TCR beta chain was obtained from a study of liver allograft versus peripheral blood T cells. Study-level information: Blood and transplanted-liver T cell receptor repertoires from recipients were compared.

MiXCR, applied by TCRdb to the reads, yields one record per CDR3 protein. Of 10,000 or so distinct CDR3 sequences listed, 14% to 15% are singletons. General study points: Peripheral blood T cell receptor repertoires reportedly differed from those found within liver allografts.

The ends were cut back, 9 bases at V and 4 bases at J, with 7 bases in the middle. The CDR3 contains 11 residues. Germline V gene data show CDR1 as LNHDA and CDR2 as SQIVND (reference sequence). In this sample, this clonotype turned up many times. Its antigen is not identified. The chain has TRBV19 and TRBJ1-3, with D hard to call. The TCR was taken from a human patient who had a liver transplant. Some of the T cells may derive from the graft donor. The CDR3 coding sequence is TGTGCCAGCTCGGGGGGAAACACCATATATTTT. Encoded protein: CASSGGNTIYF.